The sequence of this T cell receptor (beta chain) was determined in a study of blood T cell repertoires in COVID-19. In the original workflow: Researchers report that nucleated cell counts were estimated from reference gene primer amplification. TCRdb keeps only in-frame clones here, not all; method: immunoSEQ multiplex PCR. Clonal size and the V and J genes are those of that table, whereas D and trimming came from the DNA. This sample has nearly 45,000 clones, with 87% found just once. The V and J ends lost 4 bases and 7 bases, in that order; junction bases with no gene match: 8. The germline V gene has CDR1 SGHTS and CDR2 YDEGEE. The CDR3 extends over 14 amino acids.

The rearrangement links TRBV5-8 to TRBJ1-2; 9 bases align to TRBD1. The sample taken for sequencing was peripheral blood. This receptor was taken from a woman older than 75 in a cohort sampled during active or convalescent COVID-19. Here the CDR3 DNA reads TGTGCCAGCAGCCACACTCCACAGGGGGCTGGCTACACCTTC. Protein sequence: CASSHTPQGAGYTF.